The rows below give T cell receptor beta chains drawn from one sample of a study of cytomegalovirus exposure and HLA in healthy donors. Sequencing was performed with immunoSEQ multiplex PCR; in TCRdb, only in-frame clones are kept and a portion is missing. The sample holds roughly 150,000 clones, roughly 82% seen once. The sample consisted of PBMCs. These receptors all stem from a man aged 25 to 45 in good health and CMV-seronegative. Both conserved end residues are part of each CDR3. Fields, in order: J gene, V gene, D gene, clone size, CDR3 length, CDR3 DNA, CDR3 protein. D genes are given only for firm matches. Rows give clone size only sometimes, using once, few, many, or a class for an expanded clone.

TRBJ1-1 TRBV7-2 . . 14 TGTGCCAGCAGCTTAGGACGGGGGAACACTGAAGCTTTCTTT CASSLGRGNTEAFF
TRBJ1-1 TRBV6-6 . . 12 TGTGCCAGCAGCCTACAGAGCACTGAAGCTTTCTTT CASSLQSTEAFF
TRBJ2-7 TRBV9 TRBD2 . 15 TGTGCCAGCAGCGTAGGGGAGGGCCTTGCCTACGAGCAGTACTTC CASSVGEGLAYEQYF
TRBJ2-5 TRBV19 . . 12 TGTGCCAGTAGTATAGGCGGAGAGACCCAGTACTTC CASSIGGETQYF
TRBJ1-2 TRBV6-5 . . 15 TGTGCCAGCAGCCGCCTCCCCGGCGGGAACTATGGCTACACCTTC CASSRLPGGNYGYTF
TRBJ1-1 TRBV29-1 . . 17 TGCAGCGCCCACGTCGGGCGGAGGGCCCTCATGAACACTGAAGCTTTCTTT CSAHVGRRALMNTEAFF
TRBJ2-4 TRBV6-5 TRBD2 . 16 TGTGCCAGCAGTTCCCTAGCGGGAGTCGTCAAAAACAGTCAGTACTTC CASSSLAGVVKNSQYF
TRBJ2-1 TRBV5-1 . once 14 TGCGCCAGCAGCTTGGGGAGCAGGGTCGATGAGCAGTTCTTC CASSLGSRVDEQFF
TRBJ1-2 TRBV7-2 TRBD1 few 13 TGTGCCAGCAGCTTAGGACAGGGCTATGGCTACACCTTC CASSLGQGYGYTF
TRBJ1-5 TRBV19 TRBD1 . 17 TGTGCCAGGCCCGGGACAGGGGTCGATTATAGCAATCAGCCCCAGCATTTT CARPGTGVDYSNQPQHF
TRBJ2-2 TRBV5-8 TRBD2 few 18 TGTGCCAGCAGCTCATTACCTGGACTAGCGGGAGTGGCCGGGGAGCTGTTTTTT CASSSLPGLAGVAGELFF
TRBJ1-1 TRBV11-1 TRBD1 . 15 TGTGCCAGCAGCTTAGACCGGACAGGGGGGCTTGAAGCTTTCTTT CASSLDRTGGLEAFF
TRBJ2-7 TRBV27 . few 14 TGTGCCAGCAGTTTAGTTCAGGGATCATCCGAGCAGTACTTC CASSLVQGSSEQYF
TRBJ1-1 TRBV5-4 . . 15 TGTGCCAGCAGCCCCTTTCGGGGGGAGAACACTGAAGCTTTCTTT CASSPFRGENTEAFF
TRBJ2-5 TRBV10-3 . . 15 TGTGCCATCAGTGAGGCGTCGGGGGATCAAGAGACCCAGTACTTC CAISEASGDQETQYF
TRBJ2-1 TRBV18 . . 15 TGTGCCAGCTCACCGTCAGCGGGCTCCTACAATGAGCAGTTCTTC CASSPSAGSYNEQFF
TRBJ2-1 TRBV30 TRBD2 . 19 TGTGCCTGGAGCGGGACAAGGACTAGCGGCATGAGCTCCTACAATGAGCAGTTCTTC CAWSGTRTSGMSSYNEQFF
TRBJ2-2 TRBV19 . . 14 TGTGCCAGTACGGGGGTCGCCTACACCGGGGAGCTGTTTTTT CASTGVAYTGELFF
TRBJ2-7 TRBV11-3 TRBD2 . 15 TGTGCCAGCAGTTCCTCCGGGACTAGCGGGAGGGAGCAGTACTTC CASSSSGTSGREQYF
TRBJ1-5 TRBV28 . . 17 TGTGCCAGCAGTTCTTACCAAGACAGGATACGAAATCAGCCCCAGCATTTT CASSSYQDRIRNQPQHF
TRBJ2-2 TRBV18 . . 15 TGTGCCAGCTCACCCCGCACAGTGAACACCGGGGAGCTGTTTTTT CASSPRTVNTGELFF
TRBJ2-3 TRBV28 TRBD2 . 17 TGTGCCAGCAGCCCCCTCGGGACTAGCGAGCCTACAGATACGCAGTATTTT CASSPLGTSEPTDTQYF
TRBJ2-1 TRBV13 TRBD2 . 17 TGTGCCAGCAGCTTAGAGACTAGCGGGGGGGTACACAATGAGCAGTTCTTC CASSLETSGGVHNEQFF
TRBJ2-7 TRBV13 TRBD1 once 15 TGTGCCAGCAGCCCCGGGACAGGAGCCTCCTACGAGCAGTACTTC CASSPGTGASYEQYF
TRBJ2-5 TRBV7-8 . . 15 TGTGCCAGCAGCTTTTACGCCTCGGAGGAACAGACCCAGTACTTC CASSFYASEEQTQYF
TRBJ1-2 TRBV9 . few 15 TGTGCCAGCAGCGTAGTCAGGGAACCCGTCTATGGCTACACCTTC CASSVVREPVYGYTF